This T cell receptor (beta chain) was observed in a study of blood T cell repertoires in COVID-19. Study summary: Samples of COVID-19 (acute and convalescent) were obtained from the United States, Italy and Spain. Sources were T cells, B-cell-depleted T cells, or PBMCs; the material itself was cDNA or gDNA.

Original methodology: Reference gene primer amplification in the assay estimated nucleated cell counts. Sequenced by immunoSEQ multiplex PCR; TCRdb stores in-frame clones only, minus some. Clone size and the V and J calls come from that table; the DNA yielded D and trimming. The profile shows about 42,000 clones, around 77% of them singletons. This CDR3 has 16 amino acids. Trimming stripped 3 bases from V and 3 bases from J, with 17 bases between. CDR1 is LGHDT and CDR2 is YNNKEL in the germline V gene (reference sequence). The TCR was taken from a woman aged 80 or older with acute or convalescent COVID-19. V gene TRBV3-1 (or the pseudogene TRBV3-2) combines with J gene TRBJ1-1; a weak D match, TRBD1 (6 bases). Source material: peripheral blood. The CDR3 spells CASSHKLRGGDTEAFF. CDR3 DNA: TGTGCCAGCAGCCACAAATTAAGGGGGGGCGACACTGAAGCTTTCTTT.